One and the same sample provided the 22 T cell receptor beta chains below, sequenced in a study of shared T cell receptors in the human thymus. Only in-frame clones appear in the TCRdb table, and some are missing; sequencing was by immunoSEQ multiplex PCR. Counted here are 600,000 or so clones, around 87% occurring once; the ten biggest clones make up about 0.0094%. This sample also appeared in a second study, on human thymus T cells.

Material: thymocytes. These receptors originate from a boy under two years old with a congenital heart defect.

This chain uses TRBV15 with TRBJ1-1; D is ambiguous. V shed 1 base and J shed 11 bases, with 14 bases lying between them. The CDR3 is made up of 13 amino acids. Germline V gene data show CDR1 as LNHNV and CDR2 as YYDKDF (reference sequence). CDR3 region: CATSRGPIGGAFF. The CDR3 region has the DNA TGTGCCACCAGCAGAGGTCCCATCGGTGGTGCTTTCTTT.

The chain carries TRBV28 and TRBJ2-7; D perhaps matches TRBD1 (5 bases). The germline CDR1 and CDR2 sequences are MDHEN and SYDVKM. Trimming took 3 bases from V and 5 from J, leaving 14 bases between them. The CDR3 loop spans 14 amino acids. The CDR3 bases are TGTGCCAGCAGTTTGGGGCAGGGAATGGACGAGCAGTACTTC. Its translation: CASSLGQGMDEQYF.

The chain joins TRBV4-3 to TRBJ2-2; 10 bases are shared with TRBD1. This CDR3 comprises 15 residues. V was clipped by 4 bases and J by 7 bases; unmatched bases: 6. Germline CDR1 LGHNA, CDR2 YSLEER. The CDR3 is CASSLWGQGNGELFF. Here the CDR3 DNA reads TGCGCCAGCAGCCTCTGGGGACAGGGGAACGGGGAGCTGTTTTTT.

The J gene is TRBJ2-3, the V gene TRBV30; 9 bases line up with TRBD1. V lost 3 bases and J lost 2; bases outside the gene matches: 21. Per germline, CDR1 GTSNPN and CDR2 SVGIG (reference sequence). This CDR3 is built from 20 residues. In DNA form, the CDR3 reads TGTGCCTGGAGGCCTAGGGTTGACAGGGGGGGAGAGTTCGACACAGATACGCAGTATTTT. Translated: CAWRPRVDRGGEFDTDTQYF. The variable domain in full, with the rest retrieved from reference TRBV30 and TRBJ2-3, is SQTIHQWPATLVQPVGSPLSLECTVEGTSNPNLYWYRQAAGRGLQLLFYSVGIGQISSEVPQNLSASRPQDRQFILSSKKLLLSDSGFYLCAWRPRVDRGGEFDTDTQYFGPGTRLTVL.

The chain links TRBV6-1 to TRBJ2-7, with a tentative D call TRBD1 (5 bases). Germline V gene data show CDR1 as MNHNS and CDR2 as SASEGT. This CDR3 is 11 amino acids long. Trimming shortened V by 4 bases and J by 7 bases, and 8 bases separated the two germline ends. The CDR3 DNA sequence: TGTGCCAGCAGTGGCAGGGTAGAGCAGTACTTC. Amino acids: CASSGRVEQYF.

This clone appeared once. The chain employs TRBV12-5 and TRBJ1-1, with D unresolved. The CDR3 is 12 residues long. Per the germline V gene, CDR1 is LGHNT and CDR2 is FRNRAP. V shed 1 base and J shed 8 bases, with 8 bases lying between them. The CDR3 here is CASGLARGEAFF. The CDR3, as DNA: TGTGCTAGTGGTTTGGCCCGAGGAGAAGCTTTCTTT.

V usage is TRBV6-5 and J usage is TRBJ2-5, with D possibly matching TRBD1 (6 bases). V lost 4 bases and J lost 5, with 20 bases in between. The V gene's germline CDR1 is MNHEY and CDR2 SVGAGI. CDR3 size: 16 residues. In nucleotides, the CDR3 is TGTGCCAGCAGTTCCATCGTGGGACACCTTGAGGAGACCCAGTACTTC. Protein: CASSSIVGHLEETQYF.

J is TRBJ1-1 and V is TRBV4-3, with 9 bases fitting TRBD1. This CDR3 spans 16 amino acids. The V segment lost 3 bases and the J segment 6 bases; nucleotides outside the gene matches: 11. Germline V gene data show CDR1 as LGHNA and CDR2 as YSLEER. The CDR3 loop is CASSHAARDRASEAFF. The DNA for the CDR3 is TGCGCCAGCAGCCACGCCGCCAGGGACAGGGCATCTGAAGCTTTCTTT.

This clone was detected only once. This chain joins TRBV2 and TRBJ1-3; unclear D gene. CDR3 length equals 13 residues. Trimming stripped 1 base from V and 4 bases from J, with 5 bases between. CDR1 and CDR2 from the germline V gene are SNHLY and FYNNEI. CDR3 in DNA: TGTGCCAGCAGTGAAGGGGCGGGAAACACCATATATTTT. Encoded protein: CASSEGAGNTIYF.

The chain recombines TRBV7-9 with TRBJ2-2; tentative D call: TRBD1 (5 bases). V lost 5 bases, J lost 0 bases, and 10 bases lay in between. Germline CDR1 reads SEHNR; CDR2 reads FQNEAQ (reference sequence). This CDR3 has 15 residues. The CDR3 loop reads CASSTTASNTGELFF. DNA for the CDR3: TGTGCCAGCAGCACGACAGCCTCGAACACCGGGGAGCTGTTTTTT.

This clone was seen once. J is TRBJ1-6 and V is TRBV28; D may be TRBD1 (5 bases). Trimming cost V 5 bases and J 9 bases, with 14 bases left between them. Germline assignment: CDR1 MDHEN and CDR2 SYDVKM. This CDR3 is 14 amino acids long. In DNA, the CDR3 is TGTGCCAGCAGTCCCCAGGGAATTTCTTCACCCCTCCACTTT. Translation gives CASSPQGISSPLHF.

V is TRBV4-3 and J is TRBJ2-1; 7 nucleotides line up with TRBD2. CDR1 is LGHNA and CDR2 is YSLEER in the germline V gene. The CDR3 runs to 18 residues. V shed 4 bases and J 2 bases; nucleotides not matched to a gene: 14. CDR3 in amino acids: CASSPSTGGNNPYNEQFF. CDR3 DNA sequence: TGCGCCAGCAGCCCATCGACCGGGGGGAACAACCCCTACAATGAGCAGTTCTTC.

The chain has TRBV9 and TRBJ1-2, with D possibly matching TRBD1 (6 bases). Germline CDR1 is SGDLS and CDR2 is YYNGEE. Deletions cut 0 bases from V and 5 bases from J, with 17 bases between. This CDR3 has 16 amino acids. The CDR3 DNA reads as TGTGCCAGCAGCGTAGAAATTTCAGGGGAGACTTATGGCTACACCTTC. Protein: CASSVEISGETYGYTF.

The chain employs TRBV7-9 and TRBJ2-7; TRBD1 matches at 7 bases. Germline CDR1 reads SEHNR; CDR2 reads FQNEAQ (reference sequence). V gave up 1 base and J gave up 5 bases; unmatched junction bases: 8. The CDR3 loop spans 15 amino acids. The CDR3 loop is CASSLVGRGLNEQYF. As DNA, the CDR3 is TGTGCCAGCAGCTTAGTTGGTAGGGGGCTCAACGAGCAGTACTTC.

This chain connects TRBV7-2 to TRBJ1-1; 7 bases fit TRBD1. The germline gives CDR1 SGHTA, CDR2 FQGNSA. The V and J ends lost 6 bases and 0 bases, in that order; junction bases with no gene match: 4. The CDR3 is 14 amino acids. CDR3 coding DNA: TGTGCCAGCAGGCCCGGGACAGTGAACACTGAAGCTTTCTTT. Protein: CASRPGTVNTEAFF.

The rearrangement uses TRBV27 and TRBJ2-1, with 10 bases aligning to TRBD2. V lost 3 bases, J lost 10 bases, and 18 bases stayed unmatched. The germline CDR1 and CDR2 sequences are MNHEY and SMNVEV (reference sequence). CDR3 length: 18 amino acids. CDR3 DNA sequence: TGTGCCAGCAGTTTTCTGGTTGCTTCGGCTAGCGGGAGTGAGGAGCAGTTCTTC. Protein sequence: CASSFLVASASGSEEQFF.

The chain carries TRBV28 and TRBJ1-3; 9 bases line up with TRBD1. V shed 5 bases and J 5 bases; nucleotides not matched to a gene: 10. The CDR3 consists of 16 residues. The V gene's germline CDR1 is MDHEN and CDR2 SYDVKM. The CDR3 nucleotides are TGTGCCAGCAGTAAAACCGGGACAGGGTTTCGAAACACCATATATTTT. Translating it yields CASSKTGTGFRNTIYF.

J is TRBJ2-1 and V is TRBV7-6, with TRBD2 matching over 9 bases. Germline CDR1 and CDR2: SGHVS and FNYEAQ. There are 19 residues in the CDR3. V lost 2 bases, J lost 6 bases, and 17 bases stayed unmatched. The DNA of the CDR3 is TGTGCCAGCAGCTTATTTGTCCCGAGGCTAGCGGGGAATGGCAATGAGCAGTTCTTC. This sequence encodes CASSLFVPRLAGNGNEQFF. Full variable domain (remainder filled in from reference TRBV7-6 and TRBJ2-1): GAGVSQSPRYKVTKRGQDVALRCDPISGHVSLYWYRQALGQGPEFLTYFNYEAQQDKSGLPNDRFSAERPEGSISTLTIQRTEQRDSAMYRCASSLFVPRLAGNGNEQFFGPGTRLTVL.

V and J are TRBV5-5 and TRBJ1-2, with 11 nucleotides matching TRBD1. CDR1 is SGHKS, CDR2 YYEKEE, per germline (reference sequence). This CDR3 comprises 13 residues. V gave up 4 bases and J gave up 8 bases; unmatched junction bases: 4. The CDR3 sequence is CASSEGQGVGYTF. As DNA, the CDR3 is TGTGCCAGCAGCGAGGGACAGGGGGTAGGCTACACCTTC.

V and J are TRBV11-2 and TRBJ1-1, with D unresolved. Germline V gives CDR1 SGHAT, CDR2 FQNNGV. The CDR3 is 15 residues long. Trimming stripped 4 bases from V and 4 bases from J, with 16 bases between. CDR3 sequence (DNA): TGTGCCAGCAGCTACGGCCGGGGAGGGTGCACTGAAGCTTTCTTT. It codes for CASSYGRGGCTEAFF.

V and J are TRBV5-6 and TRBJ2-5; D possibly corresponds to TRBD1 (5 bases). V lost 1 base and J 4 bases, leaving 17 bases between the germline ends. The germline gives CDR1 SGHDT, CDR2 YYEEEE. The CDR3 contains 16 residues. CDR3 in amino acids: CASSLMTLGVGETQYF. DNA of the CDR3: TGTGCCAGCAGCTTGATGACGCTAGGGGTAGGAGAGACCCAGTACTTC.

The V gene is TRBV5-8, the J gene TRBJ2-1; a weak D match, TRBD2 (6 bases). Germline CDR1 reads SGHTS; CDR2 reads YDEGEE. V gave up 2 bases and J gave up 1 base, with 13 bases separating them. The CDR3 covers 16 residues. CDR3 amino acids: CASSFPGTDSYNEQFF. The CDR3 region has the DNA TGTGCCAGCAGCTTCCCCGGGACTGATTCCTACAATGAGCAGTTCTTC.